This record covers a single T cell receptor beta chain. Its antigen is undetermined. The source of the sample is a study of vaccination effects on CD4 cells after COVID-19. General study findings and limits: Convalescent patients were scarce, and early post-infection timepoints were absent.

TCRdb's copy holds only in-frame clones and misses some; the assay was immunoSEQ multiplex PCR. This table holds around 60,000 clones, approximately 79% found once. Before any sequencing was done, the ViraFEST assay used viral peptide pools to expand antigen-specific CD4+ T cells. Researchers isolated CD4+ T cells once 9 to 11 days of culture had elapsed. People in the vaccine group had not been infected with SARS-CoV-2 before, and their nucleocapsid antibodies were negative. A half-volume exchange with IL-2 medium occurred on days 3 and 7. In germline, CDR1 is MGHRA, CDR2 YSYEKL. V dropped 7 bases and J dropped 11 bases, with 18 bases sitting between them. This CDR3 has 13 residues.

The TCR originated in a human donor who received a COVID-19 vaccine. The chain is built from TRBV4-1 and TRBJ2-1; maybe TRBD2 (6 bases). The sample in question was CD4+ T cells from PBMCs cultured with HCoV-NL63 spike peptides, obtained before COVID-19 vaccination. The CDR3 DNA follows: TGCGCCAGCACTGAGGGATTGGGGAGGAAGCAGTTCTTC. Translating it yields CASTEGLGRKQFF.